These 20 T cell receptor beta chains were all obtained from the same sample, sequenced in a study of naive and memory T cell subsets. Both TRBC1 and TRBC2 were covered by a beta constant-region primer of two equimolar oligonucleotides. Ligated cDNA was amplified by four rounds of PCR with nested alpha and beta constant-region primers and SP2. TCRdb redid the calling of the UMI-ligation and nested PCR reads with MiXCR, one entry per CDR3 protein. The sample records more than 100,000 distinct CDR3 sequences, around 35% being singletons. The sequenced material came from central memory CD4+ T cells from blood. Receptor source: a human donor in good health.

This clonotype was counted a few times. The genes are TRBV28 and TRBJ1-5, with D uncertain. The CDR3 has 14 residues. Germline V gene sequence: CDR1 MDHEN, CDR2 SYDVKM. Trimming pared 3 bases from V and 5 bases from J, leaving 11 bases between. CDR3 sequence (DNA): TGTGCCAGCAGTTTTTTCGGCCGACATCAGCCCCAGCATTTT. Amino acids: CASSFFGRHQPQHF.

Only one count was recorded for this clonotype. This chain joins TRBV25-1 and TRBJ2-1; D could derive from TRBD1 or TRBD2 (5 bases each). The CDR3 is 13 residues long. Per the germline V gene, CDR1 is MGHDK and CDR2 is SYGVNS. Trimming left V 11 bases short and J 2 bases short, with 13 bases between. In DNA form, the CDR3 reads TGTGCCTCCATGGGGGTTCCCTACAATGAGCAGTTCTTC. Encoded protein: CASMGVPYNEQFF.

In this sample, this clonotype turned up once. This chain uses TRBV6-1 with TRBJ2-7; 8 nucleotides match TRBD1. Germline V CDR1 and CDR2: MNHNS, SASEGT. This CDR3 has 13 residues. For the CDR3, the DNA is TGTGCTAGCGACAAAGCAACAGGGGGCGAGCAGTACTTC. Protein product: CASDKATGGEQYF.

Only a few counts were recorded for this clonotype. The rearrangement uses TRBV23-1 and TRBJ2-1; D may be TRBD2 (6 bases). TRBV23-1 qualifies as an ORF whose function is uncertain. Trimming removed 3 bases from V and 6 bases from J, with 24 bases in between. This CDR3 has 18 amino acids. CDR3 DNA: TGCGCCAGCAGTCAGGGACGGGCCGTGTCGGGGAGGAGCAATGAGCAGTTCTTC. Translated, it gives CASSQGRAVSGRSNEQFF.

The V and J genes are TRBV12-3 or TRBV12-4 and TRBJ2-4; tentative D call: TRBD2 (6 bases). The CDR3 has 16 residues. V lost 6 bases and J lost 0, with 15 bases in between. The CDR3 nucleotides read TGTGCCAGCAGCCGAGCGGGCACCTTAGCCAAAAACATTCAGTACTTC. Protein product: CASSRAGTLAKNIQYF.

This clonotype was found a few times. V gene TRBV6-2 or TRBV6-3 combines with J gene TRBJ2-4, with 9 bases lining up with TRBD1. J lost 0 bases, V lost 2 bases, and 11 bases had no gene match. The CDR3 contains 19 residues. Per the germline V gene, CDR1 is MNHEY and CDR2 is SVGEGT. The chain's CDR3 is CASSYVWDRALLAKNIQYF. The CDR3 DNA sequence: TGTGCCAGCAGTTACGTTTGGGACAGGGCGTTATTAGCCAAAAACATTCAGTACTTC.

This clonotype was recorded a few times. The rearrangement uses TRBV27 and TRBJ2-5; D unclear. V dropped 1 base and J dropped 5 bases, with 11 bases sitting between them. CDR1 is MNHEY and CDR2 is SMNVEV in the germline V gene (reference sequence). This CDR3 region has 14 residues. CDR3 residues: CASSLWGGTETQYF. CDR3 DNA: TGTGCCAGCAGTTTATGGGGTGGAACGGAGACCCAGTACTTC.

The J gene is TRBJ1-1, the V gene TRBV7-8; unclear D gene. V lost 3 bases, J lost 0 bases, and 5 bases lay in between. Germline V gene lookup returns CDR1 SGHVS and CDR2 FQNEAQ. This CDR3 region has 13 residues. The CDR3: CASSFLVNTEAFF. CDR3 bases: TGTGCCAGCAGCTTTTTGGTGAACACTGAAGCTTTCTTT.

This chain uses TRBV28 with TRBJ2-1; 9 nucleotides match TRBD2. V shed 6 bases and J 10 bases; nucleotides not matched to a gene: 19. Germline V gene data show CDR1 as MDHEN and CDR2 as SYDVKM. The CDR3 extends over 17 amino acids. CDR3 nucleotides: TGTGCCAGCAGGACCTCTCGCGGGAGGGCCGGTTTAGAAGAGCAGTTCTTC. This translates into CASRTSRGRAGLEEQFF.

This sequence joins TRBV6-1 and TRBJ2-7, with D tentatively TRBD2 (6 bases). V was clipped by 7 bases and J by 7 bases, with 8 bases between them. Per germline, CDR1 MNHNS and CDR2 SASEGT. CDR3 length equals 10 residues. The CDR3 sequence is CASIAGEQYF. The DNA of the CDR3 is TGTGCCAGCATTGCGGGAGAGCAGTACTTC.

The sample holds a few counts of this clonotype. The genes are TRBV19 and TRBJ2-5; 9 bases are a match to TRBD1. Germline trimming cut 3 bases from V and 4 bases from J; bases unmatched to any gene: 6. This CDR3 is built from 15 residues. Germline CDR1 and CDR2: LNHDA and SQIVND (reference sequence). The DNA of the CDR3 is TGTGCCAGTAGTATCCAACAGGGGGCTGGAGAGACCCAGTACTTC. It specifies CASSIQQGAGETQYF.

The J gene is TRBJ1-5, the V gene TRBV6-1; 9 bases line up with TRBD1. V shed 6 bases, J shed 3 bases, and the junction held 9 bases outside the gene matches. The germline V gene encodes CDR1 MNHNS and CDR2 SASEGT. This CDR3 has 16 residues. The CDR3 bases are TGTGCCAGCAGGGCTAGTACAGGGGGCGTCAATCAGCCCCAGCATTTT. The encoded protein is CASRASTGGVNQPQHF.

V is TRBV6-5 and J is TRBJ2-3, with 7 bases matching TRBD2. This CDR3 contains 15 residues. Germline V lookup: CDR1 MNHEY, CDR2 SVGAGI. Trimming at V came to 4 bases and at J to 8 bases, leaving 12 bases not matched to a gene. Here the CDR3 reads CASSSWTSPSSTQYF. In nucleotides, the CDR3 is TGTGCCAGCAGTTCTTGGACTAGTCCCTCGAGTACGCAGTATTTT.

This clonotype was seen a few times. The CDR3 region is CATSRDYPAVGGRQETQYF. The DNA for the CDR3 is TGTGCCACCAGCAGGGACTACCCTGCCGTGGGGGGCAGGCAAGAGACCCAGTACTTC. This chain uses TRBV15 with TRBJ2-5; possibly TRBD1 or TRBD2 for D (6 bases each). The CDR3 loop spans 19 amino acids. Germline CDR1 reads LNHNV; CDR2 reads YYDKDF (reference sequence). The germline V and J ends were trimmed by 3 bases and 2 bases, with 25 bases remaining between them.

This sequence joins TRBV6-1 and TRBJ2-3; D unresolved. The CDR3 is 13 amino acids. From germline, CDR1 is MNHNS and CDR2 SASEGT. The V end lost 5 bases, the J end lost 3 bases, and 9 bases lay between the germline ends. CDR3 nucleotide sequence: TGTGCCAGCAGTTTCCGGCCGACAGATACGCAGTATTTT. It is translated as CASSFRPTDTQYF.

This clonotype was seen more than once but under ten times. The chain combines TRBV7-9 with TRBJ1-3; D not resolved. Trimming removed 5 bases from V and 0 bases from J, with 11 bases in between. The CDR3 contains 15 residues. Germline-derived CDR1 and CDR2 are SEHNR and FQNEAQ (reference sequence). The CDR3 region has the DNA TGTGCCAGCAGCCCAGACACGGTCTCTGGAAACACCATATATTTT. This codes for CASSPDTVSGNTIYF. The full variable domain, in which reference TRBV7-9 and TRBJ1-3 provide the parts outside the CDR3, is DTGVSQNPRHKITKRGQNVTFRCDPISEHNRLYWYRQTLGQGPEFLTYFQNEAQLEKSRLLSDRFSAERPKGSFSTLEIQRTEQGDSAMYLCASSPDTVSGNTIYFGEGSWLTVV.

Comments on this clonotype: A much larger clone lies a single base off, so this may be a read error. This chain links TRBV6-6 with TRBJ2-1; D may be TRBD1 (6 bases). The CDR3 spans 16 residues. Germline V lookup: CDR1 MNHNY, CDR2 SVGAGI (reference sequence). Written as DNA, the CDR3 is TGTGTCAGCAGTTACTCGACCAGGGGAGCCTACAATGAGCAGTTCTTC. Its protein is CVSSYSTRGAYNEQFF.

V gene TRBV12-3 or TRBV12-4 combines with J gene TRBJ1-1; D unresolved. The CDR3 totals 13 residues. With 3 bases removed from V and 0 bases from J, the gap between germline ends came to 5 bases. The CDR3 here is CASSFAMNTEAFF. CDR3 sequence (DNA): TGTGCCAGCAGTTTTGCTATGAACACTGAAGCTTTCTTT.

The CDR3 sequence is CASSQDSSSMAGNTIYF. Here the CDR3 DNA reads TGCGCCAGCAGCCAAGACTCCTCCAGCATGGCTGGAAACACCATATATTTT. The chain carries TRBV4-3 and TRBJ1-3; no firm D call. Germline CDR1 is LGHNA and CDR2 is YSLEER. CDR3 size: 17 residues. The V and J ends lost 0 bases and 2 bases respectively, with 14 bases between them.

This chain links TRBV29-1 with TRBJ2-5; maybe TRBD1 (6 bases). This CDR3 spans 17 amino acids. V lost 2 bases and J 0 bases, leaving 19 bases between the germline ends. Germline CDR1 reads SQVTM; CDR2 reads ANQGSEA. The CDR3 DNA is TGCAGCGTTGAATTGGGCAGGGGTTCCGCGTACCAAGAGACCCAGTACTTC. It encodes CSVELGRGSAYQETQYF.